Presented here are 32 T cell receptor beta chains from one specimen sequenced in a study of CD8+CD57+ T cells in acquired aplastic anemia. Patients chosen for sequencing had CD8+CD57+ cells that had expanded, as shown by flow cytometry. TCR beta VDJ combinations and CDR3 sequences were profiled from genomic DNA. TCRdb recomputed calls from the reads with MiXCR, one row per CDR3 protein. The sample includes some 150,000 distinct CDR3 sequences, roughly two thirds of them seen just once. Sequenced material: sorted CD4+, CD8+, or CD8+CD57+ T cells (not recorded which) from PBMCs. Receptor source: a human donor with aplastic anemia.

About this clonotype itself: One junction end does not reproduce the germline sequence, and a read error may be involved. The rearrangement uses TRBV7-7 and TRBJ2-7; D might be TRBD1 (5 bases). From germline, CDR1 is SSHAT and CDR2 FNYEAQ (reference sequence). This CDR3 spans 15 amino acids. As DNA, the CDR3 is TGTGCTAGCAGCTGGCGGACACCGAGCTCCTACGAGCAGTACTTC. It is translated as CASSWRTPSSYEQYF. The full variable domain, in which reference TRBV7-7 and TRBJ2-7 provide the parts outside the CDR3, is GAGVSQSPRYKVTKRGQDVTLRCDPISSHATLYWYQQALGQGPEFLTYFNYEAQPDKSGLPSDRFSAERPEGSISTLTIQRTEQRDSAMYRCASSWRTPSSYEQYFGPGTRLTVT.

This clonotype has a handful of counts. This chain connects TRBV13 to TRBJ1-6, with 9 bases that match TRBD1. V was clipped by 3 bases and J by 5 bases; unmatched bases: 2. The CDR3 length is 15 residues. CDR1 PRHDT and CDR2 FYEKMQ come from the germline V gene (reference sequence). The CDR3 loop is CASSLGDRDNSPLHF. CDR3 bases: TGTGCCAGCAGCTTGGGGGACAGGGATAATTCACCCCTCCACTTT.

The chain recombines TRBV15 with TRBJ2-2; D unclear. The ends were cut back, 1 base at V and 0 bases at J, with 6 bases in the middle. The CDR3 loop spans 15 amino acids. In germline, CDR1 is LNHNV, CDR2 YYDKDF (reference sequence). The CDR3 nucleotides read TGTGCCACCAGCAGAGGGTCAGCGAACACCGGGGAGCTGTTTTTT. It encodes CATSRGSANTGELFF.

V usage is TRBV29-1 and J usage is TRBJ1-1, with D possibly being TRBD1 (5 bases). The germline gives CDR1 SQVTM, CDR2 ANQGSEA. This CDR3 spans 12 amino acids. The V end lost 7 bases, the J end lost 1 base, and 10 bases lay between the germline ends. The CDR3 coding sequence is TGCAGCGGGGGGAATTGGAACACTGAAGCTTTCTTT. This translates into CSGGNWNTEAFF.

The chain links TRBV19 to TRBJ1-4; weak D call: TRBD1 (5 bases). The CDR3 consists of 14 residues. The germline gives CDR1 LNHDA, CDR2 SQIVND (reference sequence). Trimming took 9 bases from V and 8 from J, leaving 19 bases between them. The CDR3 nucleotides read TGTGCCAGCCGAGCGGACATCGGGGGGGAAAAACTGTTTTTT. It codes for CASRADIGGEKLFF.

The chain has TRBV10-3 and TRBJ2-7; TRBD2 matches at 8 bases. This CDR3 comprises 13 residues. Unmatched junction bases numbered 7, after V lost 8 bases and J lost 4 bases. Per germline, CDR1 ENHRY and CDR2 SYGVKD. Written as DNA, the CDR3 is TGTGCCATCGCGGCTAGCGGGCTATACGAGCAGTACTTC. It encodes CAIAASGLYEQYF.

V and J are TRBV24-1 and TRBJ2-5, with D possibly being TRBD2 (6 bases). The V gene's germline CDR1 is KGHDR and CDR2 SFDVKD. With 5 bases removed from V and 9 bases from J, the gap between germline ends came to 18 bases. The CDR3 sequence is 14 residues long. CDR3 nucleotide sequence: TGTGCCACCAGTGTAGGAGGGGACGGTTCGGCCCAGTACTTC. This encodes CATSVGGDGSAQYF.

The chain recombines TRBV2 with TRBJ2-7; D might be TRBD1 or TRBD2, each matching 5 bases. Germline CDR1 reads SNHLY; CDR2 reads FYNNEI. The CDR3 loop spans 14 amino acids. V shed 7 bases and J shed 2 bases, with 15 bases lying between them. CDR3 coding DNA: TGTGCCAGCACCGGGGCAGCCCTTGCCTACGAGCAGTACTTC. It yields the protein CASTGAALAYEQYF.

The chain carries TRBV7-3 and TRBJ2-1; D remains unclear. The CDR3 extends over 14 amino acids. The germline V gene encodes CDR1 SGHTA and CDR2 FQGTGA. Trimming left V 1 base short and J 13 bases short, with 17 bases between. The DNA of the CDR3 is TGTGCCAGCAGCTTAAGTGCCACCCAAGTCCCTCAGTTCTTC. Translation gives CASSLSATQVPQFF.

V gene TRBV29-1 combines with J gene TRBJ2-7; perhaps TRBD2 as D (5 bases). Germline V CDR1 and CDR2: SQVTM, ANQGSEA. This CDR3 contains 13 residues. V was clipped by 8 bases and J by 3 bases, with 17 bases between them. CDR3 bases: TGCAGCTTAGAGGGCGGAGTTAACTACGAGCAGTACTTC. Translation: CSLEGGVNYEQYF.

As regards this clonotype: The junction differs from germline at one of its ends, possibly a read error. J is TRBJ2-5 and V is TRBV10-3; 7 nucleotides line up with TRBD1. The CDR3 runs to 16 residues. Germline assignment: CDR1 ENHRY and CDR2 SYGVKD. In nucleotides, the CDR3 is TGTGCCAGCAGTTTGTCGGGACAGTCATTTCAAGAGACCCAGTACTTC. This translates into CASSLSGQSFQETQYF.

The J gene is TRBJ2-5, the V gene TRBV5-6; D remains ambiguous. There are 13 residues in the CDR3. Per germline, CDR1 SGHDT and CDR2 YYEEEE. The V and J ends lost 0 bases and 2 bases respectively, with 5 bases between them. The DNA of the CDR3 is TGTGCCAGCAGCTTGGAGAATCAAGAGACCCAGTACTTC. Protein product: CASSLENQETQYF.

The sample holds one count of this clonotype. The CDR3 end shows no conserved phenylalanine or tryptophan, and so a read error is likely. The V and J genes are TRBV20-1 and TRBJ2-7, with a weak D call TRBD1 (7 bases). V was clipped by 1 base and J by 6 bases, with 16 bases between them. Germline CDR1 reads DFQATT; CDR2 reads SNEGSKA (reference sequence). CDR3 length: 14 residues. DNA for the CDR3: TGCAGTGCTAGAGGGCAGGGGGGATTCGGCGAGCAGTACTCC. It specifies CSARGQGGFGEQYS.

This chain uses TRBV4-1 with TRBJ1-5; no clear D gene. Germline CDR1 MGHRA, CDR2 YSYEKL. Trimming stripped 0 bases from V and 5 bases from J, with 11 bases between. This CDR3 has 15 residues. For the CDR3, the DNA is TGCGCCAGCAGCCAAGATAGGAGCATCTATCAGCCCCAGCATTTT. Translating it yields CASSQDRSIYQPQHF.

The rearrangement uses TRBV10-3 and TRBJ2-3; 12 bases align to TRBD2. The CDR3 consists of 16 residues. Trimming took 6 bases from V and 3 from J; bases not matched to a gene: 7. Germline loops: CDR1 ENHRY, CDR2 SYGVKD. CDR3 in DNA: TGTGCCATCAGCGACACAACTAGCGGGAGGACAGATACGCAGTATTTT. It codes for CAISDTTSGRTDTQYF.

This chain connects TRBV20-1 to TRBJ2-7, with D tentatively TRBD2 (5 bases). Trimming took 5 bases from V and 2 from J, leaving 19 bases between them. The CDR3 runs to 15 residues. Germline assignment: CDR1 DFQATT and CDR2 SNEGSKA (reference sequence). The CDR3 reads CSAPKTERQAYEQYF. CDR3 nucleotide sequence: TGCAGTGCTCCTAAAACAGAGCGGCAAGCCTACGAGCAGTACTTC.

The chain carries TRBV24-1 and TRBJ2-5; D call uncertain. Germline V gives CDR1 KGHDR, CDR2 SFDVKD. V was shortened by 0 bases and J by 1 base, with 8 bases between the two germline ends. The CDR3 runs to 15 residues. The CDR3 sequence is CATSDLGSPQETQYF. As DNA, the CDR3 is TGTGCCACCAGTGATTTGGGCAGTCCCCAAGAGACCCAGTACTTC.

The V gene is TRBV10-3, the J gene TRBJ1-2, with D maybe TRBD1 (6 bases). V was shortened by 8 bases and J by 3 bases, with 16 bases between the two germline ends. Germline CDR1 ENHRY, CDR2 SYGVKD. This CDR3 has 14 residues. The CDR3 sequence is CAIGRGVSDYGYTF. CDR3 nucleotide sequence: TGTGCCATCGGCAGGGGAGTGAGTGACTATGGCTACACCTTC.

The table lists this clonotype with a few counts. V usage is TRBV29-1 and J usage is TRBJ2-7; TRBD1 matches at 7 bases. V was pared by 0 bases and J by 3 bases, with 5 bases of the junction left unmatched. The germline V gene has CDR1 SQVTM and CDR2 ANQGSEA. The CDR3 length is 14 residues. The CDR3 reads CSVEEGNRGYEQYF. The CDR3 DNA sequence: TGCAGCGTTGAAGAAGGGAACAGGGGCTACGAGCAGTACTTC.

The chain has TRBV5-5 and TRBJ2-3; no firm D call. Trimming removed 5 bases at V and 2 bases at J, with 15 bases between. The CDR3 has 15 amino acids. Per germline, CDR1 SGHKS and CDR2 YYEKEE (reference sequence). CDR3 amino acids: CASSVPEQITDTQYF. CDR3 in DNA: TGTGCCAGCAGTGTCCCAGAGCAGATCACAGATACGCAGTATTTT.

The chain carries TRBV10-3 and TRBJ1-6; no definite D call. This CDR3 has 13 residues. Germline V lookup: CDR1 ENHRY, CDR2 SYGVKD. V lost 9 bases, J lost 10 bases, and 16 bases lay in between. Here the CDR3 DNA reads TGTGCCATTGCAGATGCCCCGGAATCACCCCTCCACTTT. It codes for CAIADAPESPLHF.

This clonotype was counted only a few times. The junction does not match germline at one end; this may be a read error. The CDR3, as DNA: TGTGCTAGCAGCTCGGACGAGACCCAGTACTTC. Translation: CASSSDETQYF. V is TRBV7-7 and J is TRBJ2-5, with D hard to call. CDR1 and CDR2 (germline): SSHAT, FNYEAQ (reference sequence). The CDR3 is made up of 11 amino acids.

The gene calls are TRBV7-9 and TRBJ2-3; D uncertain. V shed 0 bases and J shed 7 bases, with 11 bases lying between them. Germline CDR1 SEHNR, CDR2 FQNEAQ (reference sequence). CDR3 length equals 14 residues. Here the CDR3 DNA reads TGTGCCAGCAGCTTAGCTATGCCCCCCCATACGCAGTATTTT. Encoded protein: CASSLAMPPHTQYF.

J is TRBJ2-7 and V is TRBV19; 7 bases agree with TRBD1. V was pared by 1 base and J by 5 bases, with 8 bases of the junction left unmatched. This CDR3 comprises 15 residues. Germline lookup yields CDR1 LNHDA and CDR2 SQIVND (reference sequence). The CDR3 sequence: CASSIGQGDLDEQYF. CDR3 nucleotides: TGTGCCAGTAGTATAGGACAGGGTGATCTCGACGAGCAGTACTTC.

This clonotype has a handful of counts. The gene calls are TRBV5-1 and TRBJ1-1, with a tentative D call TRBD1 (5 bases). Germline V gene data show CDR1 as SGHRS and CDR2 as YFSETQ. The CDR3 loop spans 16 amino acids. V was trimmed by 0 bases and J by 0 bases, leaving 12 bases between them. The CDR3 loop is CASSLAGGEVNTEAFF. The CDR3 DNA reads as TGCGCCAGCAGCTTGGCTGGGGGAGAGGTGAACACTGAAGCTTTCTTT.

A single count supports this clonotype. The chain links TRBV19 to TRBJ2-1; 8 nucleotides line up with TRBD1. The V segment lost 4 bases and the J segment 6 bases; nucleotides outside the gene matches: 2. The CDR3 consists of 13 residues. Per the germline V gene, CDR1 is LNHDA and CDR2 is SQIVND (reference sequence). CDR3 residues: CASSTTGGNEQFF. In nucleotides, the CDR3 is TGTGCCAGTAGTACAACAGGGGGCAATGAGCAGTTCTTC.

The sample holds a few counts of this clonotype. The chain has TRBV24-1 and TRBJ2-5, with a possible D match to TRBD2 (5 bases). This CDR3 region has 13 residues. Trimming pared 6 bases from V and 5 bases from J, leaving 12 bases between. Germline lookup yields CDR1 KGHDR and CDR2 SFDVKD. DNA of the CDR3: TGTGCCACCAGTTCAACTAGTTGGGAGACCCAGTACTTC. It yields the protein CATSSTSWETQYF.

With regard to this clonotype: At one end, the junction sequence differs from germline, possibly due to a read error. The V gene is TRBV24-1, the J gene TRBJ2-1; unclear D gene. This CDR3 has 11 amino acids. Per the germline V gene, CDR1 is KGHDR and CDR2 is SFDVKD. CDR3 sequence (DNA): TGTGCCTCCAGCAGACTGAATGAGCAGTTCTTC. Translating it yields CASSRLNEQFF.

The rearrangement links TRBV20-1 to TRBJ1-2; TRBD1 is a possible D gene (6 bases). V was shortened by 3 bases and J by 5 bases, with 10 bases between the two germline ends. Germline lookup yields CDR1 DFQATT and CDR2 SNEGSKA (reference sequence). The CDR3 runs to 12 residues. The CDR3 is CSASLGGYGYTF. CDR3 in DNA: TGCAGTGCTAGCTTAGGGGGTTATGGCTACACCTTC.

This clonotype was recorded only once. The gene calls are TRBV5-6 and TRBJ1-2; D uncertain. Trimming removed 6 bases at V and 4 bases at J, with 16 bases between. Germline V lookup: CDR1 SGHDT, CDR2 YYEEEE. This CDR3 contains 14 residues. The CDR3 DNA reads TGTGCCAGCACCCTTGGATACACTCCCTATGGCTACACCTTC. It yields the protein CASTLGYTPYGYTF.

Remarks on this clonotype: The junction departs from germline at one end; a sequencing error may be responsible. The J gene is TRBJ2-7, the V gene TRBV7-2, with a weak D call TRBD1 (6 bases). Germline V gene lookup returns CDR1 SGHTA and CDR2 FQGNSA. The CDR3 spans 13 residues. This CDR3 reads CASSQTRGYEQYF. Here the CDR3 DNA reads TGCGCCAGCAGCCAGACCAGGGGTTACGAGCAGTACTTC.

V usage is TRBV7-3 and J usage is TRBJ2-1, with TRBD2 matching 10 bases. V was pared by 4 bases and J by 3 bases, with 6 bases of the junction left unmatched. Germline V gene data show CDR1 as SGHTA and CDR2 as FQGTGA. CDR3 length equals 16 residues. The CDR3: CASSSSRTSGYNEQFF. For the CDR3, the DNA is TGTGCCAGCAGCTCCAGTCGGACTAGCGGCTACAATGAGCAGTTCTTC.